The clone carrying this T cell receptor (beta chain) was seen only once. The antigen remains unidentified. The PCR made use of 60 Vbeta and 13 Jbeta primers. Clones were read by immunoSEQ multiplex PCR, and TCRdb kept only the in-frame ones, dropping some. The sample lists 300,000 or so clones, approximately 84% seen once, with roughly 2% in the top ten. The data originate from a study of cytomegalovirus exposure and HLA in healthy donors. The wider study: Earlier, 100 million or so unique TCR beta sequences were recovered from about 170 million T cells by an analysis. Most donors, just over 80% of 398 genotyped, fell in the Caucasian-associated ancestry cluster. Study results and limitations: Association with HLA alleles at 0.05 false discovery rate was found for 15,000 to 20,000 TCR beta sequences in a later analysis. Sequencing probably produced one cluster of sequence variants that were highly shared.

The CDR3 length is 15 residues. Germline values: CDR1 GTSNPN, CDR2 SVGIG (reference sequence). V was pared by 4 bases and J by 0 bases, with 16 bases between. Sequenced sample: PBMCs. V and J are TRBV30 and TRBJ2-7; no reliable D call. The TCR was taken from a woman in her forties in good health and CMV-seropositive. The CDR3 nucleotides read TGTGCCTGGAAAGTGCCCGGTTTTAGCTCCTACGAGCAGTACTTC. This codes for CAWKVPGFSSYEQYF.